This T cell receptor (beta chain) comes out of a study of tumor-infiltrating lymphocytes in oesophageal squamous cell carcinoma. From the PCR reads, TCRdb called clonotypes with MiXCR, one entry per CDR3 protein. The table has about 20,000 distinct CDR3 sequences, roughly 40% seen once. The CDR3 has 16 amino acids. CDR1 is MNHNS and CDR2 is SASEGT in the germline V gene. Source material: normal esophageal tissue next to the tumor. This sequence was found in a female donor with esophageal squamous cell carcinoma. The J gene is TRBJ2-1, the V gene TRBV6-1, with 10 bases fitting TRBD2. The J call may be in error: the DNA end matches TRBJ2-7 better. CDR3 amino acids: CASSEFTSGTYNEQYF. CDR3 bases: TGTGCCAGCAGTGAATTTACTAGCGGGACCTACAATGAGCAGTACTTC.